What follows are 22 T cell receptor beta chains derived from one specimen sequenced in a study of shared clonotypes between healthy human individuals. TCRdb's copy holds only in-frame clones and misses some; the assay was immunoSEQ multiplex PCR. The repertoire consists of about 2.4 million clones, with around 94% occurring once and the leading ten covering roughly 0.15%. Sample: naive CD4+ T cells sorted from blood. Subset reported: CD45RA+ positively selected. Every receptor here comes from a man between 18 and 35 years old in good health.

The chain's CDR3 is CASSPATGGGELFF. The CDR3, as DNA: TGTGCCAGCTCACCAGCGACAGGGGGCGGGGAGCTGTTTTTT. The chain links TRBV18 to TRBJ2-2; 9 bases line up with TRBD1. Germline CDR1 and CDR2: KGHSH and LQKENI. Unmatched junction bases numbered 2, after V lost 2 bases and J lost 7 bases. The CDR3 spans 14 residues. The full variable domain, with the rest looked up from reference TRBV18 and TRBJ2-2, is NAGVMQNPRHLVRRRGQEARLRCSPMKGHSHVYWYRQLPEEGLKFMVYLQKENIIDESGMPKERFSAEFPKEGPSILRIQQVVRGDSAAYFCASSPATGGGELFFGEGSRLTVL.

This chain uses TRBV11-1 with TRBJ2-1; D is unclear. The V gene's germline CDR1 is SGHAT and CDR2 FQDESV (reference sequence). The V and J ends lost 3 bases and 5 bases respectively, with 14 bases between them. This CDR3 comprises 15 residues. DNA of the CDR3: TGTGCCAGCAGCTTTCAGGCCGGCAGTCACAATGAGCAGTTCTTC. Translating gives CASSFQAGSHNEQFF.

This clone was seen more than once but under ten times. This chain joins TRBV7-7 and TRBJ1-5; possibly TRBD1 for D (5 bases). CDR1 SSHAT and CDR2 FNYEAQ come from the germline V gene (reference sequence). The CDR3 covers 12 residues. CDR3: CASRNDSLPQHF. CDR3 coding DNA: TGTGCTAGCCGAAACGACAGCTTGCCCCAGCATTTT.

This sequence joins TRBV6-5 and TRBJ1-1; 7 bases align to TRBD1. This CDR3 is built from 10 residues. V lost 8 bases to trimming and J lost 10 bases; unmatched junction nucleotides: 4. CDR1 and CDR2 from the germline V gene are MNHEY and SVGAGI. CDR3 amino acids: CASGRTGAFF. The CDR3, as DNA: TGTGCCAGCGGAAGGACAGGAGCTTTCTTT.

The chain links TRBV30 to TRBJ2-1, with 8 nucleotides matching TRBD2. CDR3 length equals 13 residues. The germline V gene encodes CDR1 GTSNPN and CDR2 SVGIG (reference sequence). The V gene end was trimmed by 5 bases and the J gene end by 10 bases; junction bases not matched to a gene: 10. CDR3 amino acids: CAWVGTRRGEQFF. In DNA, the CDR3 is TGTGCCTGGGTTGGGACTAGACGGGGCGAGCAGTTCTTC.

The chain has TRBV2 and TRBJ2-1; 8 bases match TRBD2. From germline, CDR1 is SNHLY and CDR2 FYNNEI. With 8 bases clipped from V and 12 bases from J, the junction kept 6 bases outside the gene matches. The CDR3 is 11 amino acids. CDR3 in amino acids: CASGGAGGQFF. In DNA, the CDR3 is TGTGCCAGCGGAGGTGCGGGGGGGCAGTTCTTC.

V gene TRBV5-4 combines with J gene TRBJ2-5; 11 bases line up with TRBD2. Germline V lookup: CDR1 SGHNT, CDR2 YYREEE (reference sequence). With V trimmed by 1 base and J by 7 bases, 9 bases remained unmatched. CDR3 length: 16 residues. The CDR3 DNA is TGTGCCAGCAGCTTGAATAGCGGGGGGGCCGAGTGGACCCAGTACTTC. It specifies CASSLNSGGAEWTQYF.

The chain is built from TRBV2 and TRBJ2-4, with 7 nucleotides matching TRBD1. J lost 7 bases, V lost 2 bases, and 5 bases had no gene match. The CDR3 is made up of 14 amino acids. CDR1 is SNHLY, CDR2 FYNNEI, per germline. The CDR3 DNA follows: TGTGCCAGCAGTGAAATCCGACAGGGCAACATTCAGTACTTC. This encodes CASSEIRQGNIQYF.

This clone was seen a single time. This chain links TRBV5-6 with TRBJ2-5, with D tentatively TRBD2 (6 bases). The ends were cut back, 2 bases at V and 3 bases at J, with 11 bases in the middle. CDR3 length: 14 amino acids. The germline V gene has CDR1 SGHDT and CDR2 YYEEEE. CDR3 in amino acids: CASSFRGNKETQYF. CDR3 DNA sequence: TGTGCCAGCAGCTTTCGCGGGAATAAAGAGACCCAGTACTTC.

The CDR3 loop reads CASSLSGPSIVYNEQFF. In nucleotides, the CDR3 is TGCGCCAGCAGCTTGAGCGGGCCCTCTATTGTCTACAATGAGCAGTTCTTC. The V gene is TRBV5-1, the J gene TRBJ2-1, with a tentative D call TRBD2 (6 bases). Deletions cut 1 base from V and 3 bases from J, with 17 bases between. Germline CDR1 SGHRS, CDR2 YFSETQ. This CDR3 has 17 residues.

The chain employs TRBV7-2 and TRBJ2-1; 9 positions agree with TRBD1. The V and J ends lost 0 bases and 5 bases, in that order; junction bases with no gene match: 2. Germline V gene lookup returns CDR1 SGHTA and CDR2 FQGNSA. The CDR3 covers 15 residues. The CDR3 DNA reads as TGTGCCAGCAGCTTAGCGGGACAGGGCCACAATGAGCAGTTCTTC. This encodes CASSLAGQGHNEQFF. The whole variable domain, remainder taken from reference TRBV7-2 and TRBJ2-1, is GAGVSQSPSNKVTEKGKDVELRCDPISGHTALYWYRQSLGQGLEFLIYFQGNSAPDKSGLPSDRFSAERTGGSVSTLTIQRTQQEDSAVYLCASSLAGQGHNEQFFGPGTRLTVL.

As to this clone: The same CDR3 arises from other DNA sequences in this sample as well. This chain joins TRBV7-9 and TRBJ2-7; no reliable D call. Between the trimmed V and J ends, which lost 1 base and 7 bases, there was a span of 8 bases. Germline V CDR1 and CDR2: SEHNR, FQNEAQ (reference sequence). The CDR3 is 12 amino acids. The CDR3 sequence is CASSLDAGEQYF. The CDR3 coding sequence is TGTGCCAGCAGCTTAGATGCTGGAGAGCAGTACTTC.

The count of this clone is one. The genes are TRBV12-5 and TRBJ1-2; 8 bases match TRBD1. The J segment lost 0 bases and the V segment lost 0 bases, leaving 6 bases of the junction unmatched. Germline V lookup: CDR1 LGHNT, CDR2 FRNRAP. This CDR3 spans 17 amino acids. The CDR3 loop reads CASGLVFGDRTNYGYTF. The CDR3 DNA is TGTGCTAGTGGTTTGGTTTTTGGGGACAGGACTAACTATGGCTACACCTTC.

V gene TRBV28 combines with J gene TRBJ2-1, with 8 bases lining up with TRBD2. CDR1 and CDR2 (germline): MDHEN, SYDVKM. J was trimmed by 2 bases and V by 6 bases; bases with no gene match: 6. This CDR3 spans 15 amino acids. CDR3 protein: CASSPTSGAYNEQFF. CDR3 bases: TGTGCCAGCAGCCCCACTAGCGGTGCCTACAATGAGCAGTTCTTC. The complete variable domain, with remaining parts taken from reference TRBV28 and TRBJ2-1, reads DVKVTQSSRYLVKRTGEKVFLECVQDMDHENMFWYRQDPGLGLRLIYFSYDVKMKEKGDIPEGYSVSREKKERFSLILESASTNQTSMYLCASSPTSGAYNEQFFGPGTRLTVL.

The gene calls are TRBV5-4 and TRBJ2-5; 12 positions agree with TRBD2. The CDR3 spans 14 residues. V was clipped by 4 bases and J by 5 bases; unmatched bases: 3. Germline V lookup: CDR1 SGHNT, CDR2 YYREEE (reference sequence). The CDR3 sequence: CASSPGTSGETQYF. The CDR3 DNA is TGTGCCAGCAGCCCGGGGACTAGCGGGGAGACCCAGTACTTC.

A few counts support this clone. The sample has other DNA sequences that encode this CDR3 too. The CDR3 protein is CASSPGTVNTEAFF. For the CDR3, the DNA is TGTGCCAGCAGCCCGGGGACAGTGAACACTGAAGCTTTCTTT. The chain carries TRBV7-9 and TRBJ1-1; 7 nucleotides match TRBD1. CDR3 length: 14 residues. The V and J ends lost 5 bases and 0 bases, in that order; junction bases with no gene match: 3. In germline, CDR1 is SEHNR, CDR2 FQNEAQ (reference sequence). Full variable domain (missing parts from reference TRBV7-9 and TRBJ1-1): DTGVSQNPRHKITKRGQNVTFRCDPISEHNRLYWYRQTLGQGPEFLTYFQNEAQLEKSRLLSDRFSAERPKGSFSTLEIQRTEQGDSAMYLCASSPGTVNTEAFFGQGTRLTVV.

The rearrangement uses TRBV30 and TRBJ2-1; maybe TRBD1 (5 bases). This CDR3 is 12 amino acids long. The germline V gene has CDR1 GTSNPN and CDR2 SVGIG (reference sequence). V was cut by 0 bases and J by 8 bases, with 8 bases left in between. The CDR3 spells CAWSVKGYEQFF. In nucleotides, the CDR3 is TGTGCCTGGAGTGTGAAGGGGTATGAGCAGTTCTTC.

The chain uses TRBV4-1 and TRBJ1-5; D is possibly TRBD1 (5 bases). The CDR3 covers 16 residues. CDR1 is MGHRA and CDR2 is YSYEKL in the germline V gene. V dropped 1 base and J dropped 3 bases, with 13 bases sitting between them. CDR3 in DNA: TGCGCCAGCAGCCAAGTGGTGGGCAGGGACAATCAGCCCCAGCATTTT. Translation: CASSQVVGRDNQPQHF.

The chain links TRBV12-5 to TRBJ2-5; D assignment may be TRBD1 or TRBD2 (5 bases each). The CDR3 totals 17 residues. The germline V and J ends were trimmed by 0 bases and 5 bases, with 19 bases remaining between them. From germline, CDR1 is LGHNT and CDR2 FRNRAP. The DNA for the CDR3 is TGTGCTAGTGGTTTGGTGACCCGTTGGGGGTGGGGGGAGACCCAGTACTTC. It codes for CASGLVTRWGWGETQYF. Variable domain in full (rest from reference TRBV12-5 and TRBJ2-5): DARVTQTPRHKVTEMGQEVTMRCQPILGHNTVFWYRQTMMQGLELLAYFRNRAPLDDSGMPKDRFSAEMPDATLATLKIQPSEPRDSAVYFCASGLVTRWGWGETQYFGPGTRLLVL.

The chain joins TRBV18 to TRBJ2-2, with 9 bases that match TRBD1. V was clipped by 3 bases and J by 6 bases; unmatched bases: 8. The germline CDR1 and CDR2 sequences are KGHSH and LQKENI. The CDR3 is made up of 16 amino acids. Written as DNA, the CDR3 is TGTGCCAGCTCACCGTTTGTGGGACAGGGCTCCGGGGAGCTGTTTTTT. As protein: CASSPFVGQGSGELFF.

The chain uses TRBV4-1 and TRBJ1-4; D gene unclear. The CDR3 contains 12 residues. Per germline, CDR1 MGHRA and CDR2 YSYEKL. The V end lost 4 bases, the J end lost 14 bases, and 14 bases lay between the germline ends. In nucleotides, the CDR3 is TGCGCCAGCAGCCCGGACCACCCGGCTCTGTTTTTT. It translates to CASSPDHPALFF.

A remark on this clone: The sample has other DNA sequences that encode this CDR3 too. The CDR3, as DNA: TGCGCCAGCAGCTTGGTTCAGGGGACCGGGGAGCTGTTTTTT. Its translation: CASSLVQGTGELFF. The genes are TRBV5-1 and TRBJ2-2, with TRBD1 as a possible D gene (6 bases). From germline, CDR1 is SGHRS and CDR2 YFSETQ. This CDR3 comprises 14 residues. The ends were cut back, 0 bases at V and 5 bases at J, with 8 bases in the middle.